This TCR beta chain was identified during a study of blood T cell repertoires in COVID-19. Study overall: Specimens from acute and convalescent COVID-19 originated in the United States, Italy and Spain. T cells, B-cell-depleted T cells, or PBMCs provided the cDNA or gDNA that served as material.

V lost 6 bases to trimming and J lost 2 bases, with 14 bases between them. Germline loops: CDR1 MDHEN, CDR2 SYDVKM. The CDR3 consists of 15 residues. Methods used by the authors: By means of reference gene primer amplification, nucleated cell counts were estimated. Profiling relied on immunoSEQ multiplex PCR, and the TCRdb table lists in-frame clones only, not all of them. The V and J calls and clone size come from that table; D and trimming were worked out from the DNA. In the table there are 90,000 to 110,000 clones, 81% of which are singletons. V usage is TRBV28 and J usage is TRBJ1-3, with a possible D match to TRBD1 (6 bases). Sequencing was done on a sample of peripheral blood. This TCR was sampled from a man at least 80 years old with acute or convalescent COVID-19. The DNA for the CDR3 is TGTGCCAGCAGGACTGGGACAAGGGCTGGAAACACCATATATTTT. Translation gives CASRTGTRAGNTIYF.